This T cell receptor (beta chain) is from a study of T-cell memory formation after mild COVID-19. Concerning this clonotype itself: What it binds is not known.

TCRdb passed the 5' RACE reads through MiXCR, listing each CDR3 protein once. The top ten clones hold less than 6% of a sample with approximately 99,000 distinct CDR3 sequences, over 15% of them seen once. The germline V gene has CDR1 SGHTA and CDR2 FQGTGA. Trimming removed 5 bases at V and 0 bases at J, with 4 bases between. This CDR3 region has 12 residues. Regarding the study as a whole: There were some responding clones in pre-infection memory, which suggested that cross-reactive memory had joined.

The chain couples TRBV7-3 to TRBJ2-5; no firm D call. The specimen was PBMCs or a T cell subset sorted from them (not recorded which). The source is a man aged 18 to 29 who had mild COVID-19 (a few samples of this study predate the infection). Cell type and time point are not known. CDR3 sequence reads: CASSADQETQYF. CDR3 in DNA: TGTGCCAGCAGCGCGGACCAAGAGACCCAGTACTTC.